Below, 9 T cell receptor beta chains from the same sample are listed, as sequenced in a study of cytomegalovirus exposure and HLA in healthy donors. Generated by immunoSEQ multiplex PCR, the TCRdb table keeps only in-frame clones and is missing some. This table holds fewer than 150,000 clones, 75% to 90% found once. What was sequenced was PBMCs. The receptors derive from a man aged 18-30 years in good health and CMV-seropositive.

This clone has only a few counts. The gene calls are TRBV2 and TRBJ1-1; D ambiguous. V dropped 4 bases and J dropped 5 bases, with 17 bases sitting between them. The CDR3 is 15 residues long. Germline V gives CDR1 SNHLY, CDR2 FYNNEI. CDR3 DNA sequence: TGTGCCAGCAGTGGCGGGGTGATGGTGGGAACTGAAGCTTTCTTT. Its protein product is CASSGGVMVGTEAFF. Full variable domain (remainder filled in from reference TRBV2 and TRBJ1-1): EPEVTQTPSHQVTQMGQEVILRCVPISNHLYFYWYRQILGQKVEFLVSFYNNEISEKSEIFDDQFSVERPDGSNFTLKIRSTKLEDSAMYFCASSGGVMVGTEAFFGQGTRLTVV.

J is TRBJ2-2 and V is TRBV7-6; 7 bases match TRBD1. Germline V CDR1 and CDR2: SGHVS, FNYEAQ. After removal of 7 bases from V and 3 bases from J, the junction contained 11 bases not matched to a gene. This CDR3 is built from 16 residues. CDR3 sequence (DNA): TGTGCCAGCACCCCCATCACAGGGGATGACACCGGGGAGCTGTTTTTT. Translation gives CASTPITGDDTGELFF.

The chain employs TRBV28 and TRBJ1-5; 7 bases fit TRBD1. The V gene's germline CDR1 is MDHEN and CDR2 SYDVKM. Trimming removed 5 bases from V and 2 bases from J; junction bases left unmatched: 6. The length of the CDR3 is 15 residues. The DNA for the CDR3 is TGTGCCAGCAGTCCAGGGGGTTTTGGCAATCAGCCCCAGCATTTT. Residues: CASSPGGFGNQPQHF.

The chain combines TRBV5-5 with TRBJ1-2; 9 bases are a match to TRBD1. The CDR3 has 15 residues. Germline loops: CDR1 SGHKS, CDR2 YYEKEE (reference sequence). The ends lost 3 bases at V and 1 base at J; junction bases unmatched: 4. CDR3 region: CASSSTGGSNYGYTF. CDR3 sequence (DNA): TGTGCCAGCAGCTCGACAGGGGGAAGTAACTATGGCTACACCTTC.

V and J are TRBV30 and TRBJ2-3, with D possibly matching TRBD1 (6 bases). Looked up from germline, CDR1 is GTSNPN and CDR2 is SVGIG (reference sequence). The length of the CDR3 is 15 residues. V lost 3 bases, J lost 1 base, and 14 bases lay in between. The CDR3 DNA is TGTGCCTGGAGAAACAGGGCCAAAGGCACAGATACGCAGTATTTT. Its translation: CAWRNRAKGTDTQYF.

This sequence joins TRBV5-4 and TRBJ2-5, with 15 bases matching TRBD2. The CDR3 has 17 residues. The junction had 2 bases not matched to a gene; V was cut back by 0 bases and J by 2 bases. Per the germline V gene, CDR1 is SGHNT and CDR2 is YYREEE (reference sequence). The CDR3 protein is CASSLAGTSGGQETQYF. The CDR3 coding sequence is TGTGCCAGCAGCTTGGCCGGGACTAGCGGGGGGCAAGAGACCCAGTACTTC.

This sequence joins TRBV19 and TRBJ1-5, with D possibly TRBD1 on 5 matching bases. Trimming took 8 bases from V and 4 from J, leaving 18 bases between them. The CDR3 has 15 amino acids. The V gene's germline CDR1 is LNHDA and CDR2 SQIVND (reference sequence). The CDR3 DNA sequence: TGTGCCAGTTTGGCGCCCGGGGGACTAAATCAGCCCCAGCATTTT. Protein product: CASLAPGGLNQPQHF.

The count of this clone is one. This chain uses TRBV4-1 with TRBJ1-1; D is perhaps TRBD1 (6 bases). The CDR3 runs 14 residues. Germline CDR1 MGHRA, CDR2 YSYEKL. Trimming took 4 bases from V and 1 from J, leaving 10 bases between them. The chain's CDR3 is CASSRGLQNTEAFF. The CDR3 DNA is TGCGCCAGCAGCCGGGGGCTCCAGAACACTGAAGCTTTCTTT.

This chain links TRBV6-5 with TRBJ2-7, with unresolved D. Trimming took off 2 bases at V and 7 bases at J, with 6 bases between the two ends. The CDR3 spans 11 residues. Germline V gene lookup returns CDR1 MNHEY and CDR2 SVGAGI. The CDR3 loop is CASSYVREQYF. The CDR3 coding sequence is TGTGCCAGCAGTTACGTGAGAGAGCAGTACTTC.